The following is a T cell receptor (beta chain) sequence with its context. The antigen remains undetermined. These data come from a study of shared clonotypes between healthy human individuals. Donors, healthy HIV-negative adults, lacked recent acute infections or vaccinations. Sequencing used immunoSEQ multiplex PCR; TCRdb keeps in-frame clones, though not all of them. The sample has some 1 million clones; about 74% are singletons. Study-level results: Among non-shared clonotypes, generation probabilities were lower than among those shared by all four donors. Sequencing depth was predicted to influence how clonotypes are shared among donors. Sampling used blood alone; tissue repertoires probably differ.

Sample: memory CD4+ T cells sorted from blood. Subset here: CD45RA-negative fraction. This TCR was recovered from a man younger than 35 in good health.

The DNA of the CDR3 is TGTGCCAGCAGCCTGAGGGACGGGGAGCTGTTTTTT. Its protein is CASSLRDGELFF. The J gene is TRBJ2-2, the V gene TRBV11-3; D might be TRBD2 (5 bases). Trimming took 5 bases from V and 7 from J, leaving 8 bases between them. The CDR3 loop spans 12 amino acids. The germline gives CDR1 SGHNT, CDR2 YENEEA.